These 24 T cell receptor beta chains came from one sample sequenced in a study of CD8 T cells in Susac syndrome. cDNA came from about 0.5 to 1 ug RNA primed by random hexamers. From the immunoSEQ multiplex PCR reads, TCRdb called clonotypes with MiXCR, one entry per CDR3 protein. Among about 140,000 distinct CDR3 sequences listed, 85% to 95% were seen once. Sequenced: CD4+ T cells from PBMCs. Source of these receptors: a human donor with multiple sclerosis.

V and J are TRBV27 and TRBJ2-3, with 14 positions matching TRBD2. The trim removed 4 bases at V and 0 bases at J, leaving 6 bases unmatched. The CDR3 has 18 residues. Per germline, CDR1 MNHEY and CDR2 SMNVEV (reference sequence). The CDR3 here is CASSSRTSGGPSTDTQYF. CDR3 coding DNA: TGTGCCAGCAGTTCTCGGACTAGCGGGGGGCCTAGCACAGATACGCAGTATTTT.

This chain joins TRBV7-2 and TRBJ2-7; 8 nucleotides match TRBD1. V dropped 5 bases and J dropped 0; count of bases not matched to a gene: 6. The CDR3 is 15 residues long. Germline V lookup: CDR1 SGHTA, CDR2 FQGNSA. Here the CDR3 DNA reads TGTGCCAGCAGCCTAACCGGGACAGGCTCCTACGAGCAGTACTTC. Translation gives CASSLTGTGSYEQYF.

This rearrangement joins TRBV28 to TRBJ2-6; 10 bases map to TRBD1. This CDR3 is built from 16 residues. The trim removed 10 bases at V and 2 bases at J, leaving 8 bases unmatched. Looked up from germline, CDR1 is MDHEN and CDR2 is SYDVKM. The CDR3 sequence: CAITAGTGAGANVLTF. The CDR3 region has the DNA TGTGCCATCACCGCCGGGACAGGGGCTGGGGCCAACGTCCTGACTTTC.

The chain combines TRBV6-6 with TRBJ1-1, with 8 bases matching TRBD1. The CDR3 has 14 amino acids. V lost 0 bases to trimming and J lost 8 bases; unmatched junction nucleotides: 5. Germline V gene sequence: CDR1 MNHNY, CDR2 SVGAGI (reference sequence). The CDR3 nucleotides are TGTGCCAGCAGTTACTCGAGTCGGGACAGGGAAGCTTTCTTT. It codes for CASSYSSRDREAFF.

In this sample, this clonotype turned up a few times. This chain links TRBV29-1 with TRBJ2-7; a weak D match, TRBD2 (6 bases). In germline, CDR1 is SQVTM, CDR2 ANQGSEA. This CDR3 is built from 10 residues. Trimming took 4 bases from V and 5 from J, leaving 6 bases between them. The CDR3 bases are TGCAGCGTTGGGGAGGACGAGCAGTACTTC. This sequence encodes CSVGEDEQYF.

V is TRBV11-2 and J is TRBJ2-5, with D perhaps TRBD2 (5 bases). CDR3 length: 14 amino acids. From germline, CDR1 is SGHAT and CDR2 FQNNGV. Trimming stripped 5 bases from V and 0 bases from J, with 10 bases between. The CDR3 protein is CASSTGSYQETQYF. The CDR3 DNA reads TGTGCCAGCAGCACGGGGTCGTACCAAGAGACCCAGTACTTC.

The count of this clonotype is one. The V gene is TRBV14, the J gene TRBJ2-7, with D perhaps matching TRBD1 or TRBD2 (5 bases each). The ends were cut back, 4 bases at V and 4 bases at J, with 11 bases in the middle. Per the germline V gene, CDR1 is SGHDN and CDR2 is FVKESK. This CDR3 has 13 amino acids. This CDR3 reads CASSRGAKYEQYF. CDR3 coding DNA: TGTGCCAGCAGCCGAGGGGCAAAATACGAGCAGTACTTC.

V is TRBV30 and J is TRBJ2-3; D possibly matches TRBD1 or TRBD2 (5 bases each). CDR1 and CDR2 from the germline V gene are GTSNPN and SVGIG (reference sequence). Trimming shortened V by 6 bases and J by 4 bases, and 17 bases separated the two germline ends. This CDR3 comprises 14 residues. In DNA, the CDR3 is TGTGCCTGTCCGGGACGAGGGGACGCAGATACGCAGTATTTT. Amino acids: CACPGRGDADTQYF.

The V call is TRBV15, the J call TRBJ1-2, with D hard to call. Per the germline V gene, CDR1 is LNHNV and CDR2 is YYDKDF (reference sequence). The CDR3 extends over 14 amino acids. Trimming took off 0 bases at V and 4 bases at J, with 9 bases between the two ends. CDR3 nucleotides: TGTGCCACCAGCAGAGAGGTCGGAACCTATGGCTACACCTTC. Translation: CATSREVGTYGYTF.

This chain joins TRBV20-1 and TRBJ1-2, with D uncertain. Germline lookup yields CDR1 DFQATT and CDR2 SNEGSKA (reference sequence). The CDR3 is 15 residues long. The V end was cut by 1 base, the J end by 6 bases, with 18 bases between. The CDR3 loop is CSARGYRRPTDGYTF. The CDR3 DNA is TGCAGTGCTAGAGGATACAGACGGCCAACTGATGGCTACACCTTC.

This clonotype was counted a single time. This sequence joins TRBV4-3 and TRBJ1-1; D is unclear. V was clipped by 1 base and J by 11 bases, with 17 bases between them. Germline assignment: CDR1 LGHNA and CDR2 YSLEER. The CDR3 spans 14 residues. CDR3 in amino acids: CASSQVAYPDPAFF. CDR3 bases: TGCGCCAGCAGCCAAGTGGCGTACCCGGACCCGGCTTTCTTT.

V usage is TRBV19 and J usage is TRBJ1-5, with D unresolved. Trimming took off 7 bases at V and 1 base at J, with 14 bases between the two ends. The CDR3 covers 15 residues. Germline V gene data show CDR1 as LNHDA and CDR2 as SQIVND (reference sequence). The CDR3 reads CASTPWSESNQPQHF. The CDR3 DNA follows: TGTGCCAGTACCCCGTGGAGCGAAAGCAATCAGCCCCAGCATTTT.

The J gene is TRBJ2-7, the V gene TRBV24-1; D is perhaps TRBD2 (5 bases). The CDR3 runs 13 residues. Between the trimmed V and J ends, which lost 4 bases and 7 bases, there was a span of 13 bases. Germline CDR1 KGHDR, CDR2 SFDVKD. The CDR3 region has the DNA TGTGCCACCAGTGAGTACGGGATGGTGGAGCAGTACTTC. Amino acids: CATSEYGMVEQYF.

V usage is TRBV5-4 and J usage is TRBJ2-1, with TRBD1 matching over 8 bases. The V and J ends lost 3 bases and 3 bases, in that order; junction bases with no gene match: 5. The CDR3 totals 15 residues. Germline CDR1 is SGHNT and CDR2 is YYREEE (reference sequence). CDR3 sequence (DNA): TGTGCCAGCAGCTCCGACAGGGGATTCTACAATGAGCAGTTCTTC. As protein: CASSSDRGFYNEQFF.

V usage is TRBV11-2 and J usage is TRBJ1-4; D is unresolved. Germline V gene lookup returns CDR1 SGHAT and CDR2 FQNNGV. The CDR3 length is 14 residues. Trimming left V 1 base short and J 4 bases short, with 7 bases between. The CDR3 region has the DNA TGTGCCAGCAGCTTAGGTTGGAATAATGAAAAACTGTTTTTT. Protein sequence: CASSLGWNNEKLFF.

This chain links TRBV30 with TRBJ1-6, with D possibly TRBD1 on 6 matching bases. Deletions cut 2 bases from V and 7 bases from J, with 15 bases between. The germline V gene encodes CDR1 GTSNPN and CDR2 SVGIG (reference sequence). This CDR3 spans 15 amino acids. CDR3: CAWSRKPGTNSPLHF. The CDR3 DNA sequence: TGTGCCTGGAGTCGCAAGCCCGGGACAAATTCACCCCTCCACTTT.

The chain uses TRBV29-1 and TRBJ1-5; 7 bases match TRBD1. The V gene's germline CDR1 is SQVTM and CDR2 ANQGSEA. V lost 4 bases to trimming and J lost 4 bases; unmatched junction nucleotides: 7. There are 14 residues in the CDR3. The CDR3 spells CSVGGGGENQPQHF. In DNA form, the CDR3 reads TGCAGCGTTGGAGGAGGGGGCGAGAATCAGCCCCAGCATTTT.

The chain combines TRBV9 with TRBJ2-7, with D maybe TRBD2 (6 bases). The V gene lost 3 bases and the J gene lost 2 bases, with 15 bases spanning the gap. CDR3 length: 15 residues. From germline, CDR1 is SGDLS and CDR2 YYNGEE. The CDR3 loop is CASSAGDVVPYEQYF. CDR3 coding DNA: TGTGCCAGCAGCGCGGGGGACGTAGTCCCCTACGAGCAGTACTTC.

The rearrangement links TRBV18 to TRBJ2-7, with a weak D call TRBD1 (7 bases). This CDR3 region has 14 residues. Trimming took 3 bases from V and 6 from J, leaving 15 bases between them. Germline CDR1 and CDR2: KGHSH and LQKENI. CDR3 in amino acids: CASSPQAGGTEQYF. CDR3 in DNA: TGTGCCAGCTCACCCCAAGCAGGGGGGACCGAGCAGTACTTC.

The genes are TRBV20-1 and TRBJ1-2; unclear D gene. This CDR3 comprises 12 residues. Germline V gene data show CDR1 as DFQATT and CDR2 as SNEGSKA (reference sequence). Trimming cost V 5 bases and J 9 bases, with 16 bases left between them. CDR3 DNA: TGCAGTGCTGCTACTCCGAGCGACCGCTACACCTTC. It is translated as CSAATPSDRYTF.

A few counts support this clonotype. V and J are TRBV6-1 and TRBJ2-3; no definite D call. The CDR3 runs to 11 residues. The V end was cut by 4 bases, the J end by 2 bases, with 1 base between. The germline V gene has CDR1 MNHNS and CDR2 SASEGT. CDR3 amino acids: CASSVTDTQYF. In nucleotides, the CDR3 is TGTGCCAGCAGTGTCACAGATACGCAGTATTTT.

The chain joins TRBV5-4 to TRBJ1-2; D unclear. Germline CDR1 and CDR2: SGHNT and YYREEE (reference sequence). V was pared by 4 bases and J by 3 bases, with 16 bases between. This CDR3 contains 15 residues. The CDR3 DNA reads TGTGCCAGCAGCCCGGAGGCCCAAGGGTACTATGGCTACACCTTC. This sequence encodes CASSPEAQGYYGYTF.

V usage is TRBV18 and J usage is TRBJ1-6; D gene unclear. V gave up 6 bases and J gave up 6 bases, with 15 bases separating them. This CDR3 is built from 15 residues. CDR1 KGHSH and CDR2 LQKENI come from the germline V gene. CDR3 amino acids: CASSPPGQSNSPLHF. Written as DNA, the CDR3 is TGTGCCAGCTCGCCCCCTGGGCAGAGTAATTCACCCCTCCACTTT.

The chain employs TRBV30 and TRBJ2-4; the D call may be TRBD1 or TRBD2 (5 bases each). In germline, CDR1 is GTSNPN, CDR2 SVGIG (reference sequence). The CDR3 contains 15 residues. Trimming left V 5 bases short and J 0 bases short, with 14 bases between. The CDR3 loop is CAWAPGRGAKNIQYF. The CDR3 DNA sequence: TGTGCCTGGGCCCCGGGACGGGGAGCCAAAAACATTCAGTACTTC.